What follows are 25 T cell receptor beta chains derived from one specimen sequenced in a study of cytomegalovirus exposure and HLA in healthy donors. Some clones are missing from TCRdb's copy, which holds only in-frame ones; the method was immunoSEQ multiplex PCR. Of approximately 270,000 clones listed, around 86% were seen once; the top ten hold 0.95% to 1.1%. The sample consisted of PBMCs. The origin of the receptors is a young woman in good health and CMV-seronegative.

V and J are TRBV29-1 and TRBJ2-3, with 7 nucleotides matching TRBD1. V lost 4 bases and J lost 0; bases outside the gene matches: 10. Per the germline V gene, CDR1 is SQVTM and CDR2 is ANQGSEA. The CDR3 has 16 residues. As DNA, the CDR3 is TGCAGCGTTGCTGCACAAGGGGGCCATAGCACAGATACGCAGTATTTT. Amino acid sequence: CSVAAQGGHSTDTQYF.

This chain joins TRBV30 and TRBJ1-1, with D tentatively TRBD1 (5 bases). The CDR3 runs 14 residues. The germline CDR1 and CDR2 sequences are GTSNPN and SVGIG (reference sequence). V lost 2 bases and J lost 6, with 16 bases in between. Here the CDR3 reads CAWSRWRGGAEAFF. DNA of the CDR3: TGTGCCTGGAGTCGGTGGAGGGGTGGCGCTGAAGCTTTCTTT.

This clone was counted a few times. This rearrangement joins TRBV18 to TRBJ1-6; TRBD1 aligns across 9 bases. CDR1 KGHSH and CDR2 LQKENI come from the germline V gene. J gave up 8 bases and V 5 bases, and 7 bases lay outside the gene matches. This CDR3 is built from 15 residues. The CDR3 protein is CASSGPGQGYSPLHF. CDR3 coding DNA: TGTGCCAGCTCAGGACCGGGACAGGGCTATTCACCCCTCCACTTT.

The table lists this clone with many counts. The same CDR3 can be traced to other DNA sequences in this sample. The rearrangement joins TRBV6-5 to TRBJ2-7, with TRBD1 matching 10 bases. V shed 6 bases and J 5 bases; nucleotides not matched to a gene: 4. The CDR3 is 13 residues long. The germline V gene has CDR1 MNHEY and CDR2 SVGAGI. The CDR3 DNA sequence: TGTGCCAGCAGAAGGGACAGGGGCCACGAGCAGTACTTC. Residues: CASRRDRGHEQYF.

This clone was detected only once. V and J are TRBV30 and TRBJ2-1, with 10 bases aligning to TRBD2. After removal of 0 bases from V and 2 bases from J, the junction contained 1 base not matched to a gene. CDR1 and CDR2 (germline): GTSNPN, SVGIG (reference sequence). The CDR3 consists of 15 residues. The CDR3 nucleotides are TGTGCCTGGAGTGTCCTAGCGGGAGCCTACAATGAGCAGTTCTTC. It specifies CAWSVLAGAYNEQFF.

This clone was counted between two and nine times. The chain joins TRBV6-6 to TRBJ1-1, with D perhaps matching TRBD1 (5 bases). The CDR3 spans 14 residues. Trimming pared 4 bases from V and 2 bases from J, leaving 11 bases between. From germline, CDR1 is MNHNY and CDR2 SVGAGI (reference sequence). The CDR3 DNA is TGTGCCAGCAGTTTCGGGCAGGGTAACACTGAAGCTTTCTTT. Encoded protein: CASSFGQGNTEAFF.

This chain connects TRBV27 to TRBJ2-7; 10 positions agree with TRBD1. CDR1 is MNHEY, CDR2 SMNVEV, per germline (reference sequence). The CDR3 totals 15 residues. After removal of 4 bases from V and 4 bases from J, the junction contained 7 bases not matched to a gene. This CDR3 is CASSSPGQGSYEQYF. The CDR3 DNA reads as TGTGCCAGCAGTTCTCCGGGACAGGGGTCTTACGAGCAGTACTTC.

This chain connects TRBV7-3 to TRBJ2-1; TRBD2 agrees at 7 bases. The CDR3 is 17 residues long. Looked up from germline, CDR1 is SGHTA and CDR2 is FQGTGA. The V segment lost 5 bases and the J segment 7 bases; nucleotides outside the gene matches: 17. CDR3 loop: CASSPGSGVSVSNEQFF. As DNA, the CDR3 is TGTGCCAGCAGCCCGGGCAGCGGGGTTTCGGTGAGTAATGAGCAGTTCTTC.

The rearrangement joins TRBV11-2 to TRBJ1-5; D uncertain. From germline, CDR1 is SGHAT and CDR2 FQNNGV. The CDR3 consists of 12 residues. The ends were cut back, 4 bases at V and 7 bases at J, with 8 bases in the middle. The CDR3 nucleotides are TGTGCCAGCAGCTCGGGAGGCCAGCCCCAGCATTTT. Translating it yields CASSSGGQPQHF.

This chain uses TRBV6-5 with TRBJ2-7, with 7 bases lining up with TRBD1. This CDR3 has 14 amino acids. With V trimmed by 0 bases and J by 3 bases, 2 bases remained unmatched. Germline CDR1 reads MNHEY; CDR2 reads SVGAGI. The CDR3 nucleotides read TGTGCCAGCAGTTACTCAGGGACAGACTACGAGCAGTACTTC. Encoded protein: CASSYSGTDYEQYF.

This chain joins TRBV7-6 and TRBJ2-1; tentatively, D is TRBD2 (5 bases). The length of the CDR3 is 16 residues. In germline, CDR1 is SGHVS, CDR2 FNYEAQ. V lost 0 bases and J lost 0, with 9 bases in between. CDR3 region: CASSLAPADSYNEQFF. The DNA for the CDR3 is TGTGCCAGCAGCTTAGCCCCAGCGGACTCCTACAATGAGCAGTTCTTC. The full variable domain, rest sourced from reference TRBV7-6 and TRBJ2-1, is GAGVSQSPRYKVTKRGQDVALRCDPISGHVSLYWYRQALGQGPEFLTYFNYEAQQDKSGLPNDRFSAERPEGSISTLTIQRTEQRDSAMYRCASSLAPADSYNEQFFGPGTRLTVL.

This sequence joins TRBV12-5 and TRBJ2-7, with 10 bases matching TRBD2. The CDR3 spans 16 residues. CDR1 and CDR2 (germline): LGHNT, FRNRAP. The junction had 11 bases not matched to a gene; V was cut back by 5 bases and J by 4 bases. The DNA of the CDR3 is TGTGCTAGTGGTCATCTCCGGACTAGCGGAGTATACGAGCAGTACTTC. Protein: CASGHLRTSGVYEQYF.

The chain links TRBV4-1 to TRBJ2-7, with 7 bases matching TRBD1. The CDR3 has 15 residues. Germline lookup yields CDR1 MGHRA and CDR2 YSYEKL. The J segment lost 2 bases and the V segment lost 0 bases, leaving 4 bases of the junction unmatched. The CDR3 nucleotides read TGCGCCAGCAGCCAAGATGAGGGGGCAACCTACGAGCAGTACTTC. Amino acids: CASSQDEGATYEQYF.

The V gene is TRBV6-6, the J gene TRBJ2-7, with 7 nucleotides matching TRBD2. CDR3 length: 15 amino acids. Germline CDR1 reads MNHNY; CDR2 reads SVGAGI (reference sequence). The trim removed 2 bases at V and 0 bases at J, leaving 4 bases unmatched. The CDR3 spells CASSYGRVRSYEQYF. The CDR3 DNA reads as TGTGCCAGCAGTTACGGGAGGGTTCGCTCCTACGAGCAGTACTTC.

This clone showed up just once. The chain couples TRBV27 to TRBJ1-4; 10 positions agree with TRBD1. From germline, CDR1 is MNHEY and CDR2 SMNVEV (reference sequence). Trimming at V came to 6 bases and at J to 8 bases, leaving 0 bases not matched to a gene. CDR3 length: 12 amino acids. CDR3 nucleotide sequence: TGTGCCAGCAGGGGACAGGGGGAAAAACTGTTTTTT. Translating it yields CASRGQGEKLFF. The variable domain in full, with the rest retrieved from reference TRBV27 and TRBJ1-4, is EAQVTQNPRYLITVTGKKLTVTCSQNMNHEYMSWYRQDPGLGLRQIYYSMNVEVTDKGDVPEGYKVSRKEKRNFPLILESPSPNQTSLYFCASRGQGEKLFFGSGTQLSVL.

V is TRBV5-4 and J is TRBJ2-7, with 8 nucleotides matching TRBD2. There are 17 residues in the CDR3. Germline CDR1 SGHNT, CDR2 YYREEE (reference sequence). With 4 bases clipped from V and 3 bases from J, the junction kept 15 bases outside the gene matches. CDR3 nucleotides: TGTGCCAGCAGCCCGGGGGGGGCACGGGGAGATTTCTACGAGCAGTACTTC. It is translated as CASSPGGARGDFYEQYF.

This sequence joins TRBV6-5 and TRBJ1-1; D perhaps matches TRBD1 (6 bases). The CDR3 runs to 14 residues. Germline V gene lookup returns CDR1 MNHEY and CDR2 SVGAGI. Trimming left V 6 bases short and J 4 bases short, with 15 bases between. CDR3 residues: CASSSLGQSTEAFF. CDR3 sequence (DNA): TGTGCCAGCAGCTCCCTTGGACAGTCCACTGAAGCTTTCTTT.

The chain links TRBV2 to TRBJ2-4, with TRBD1 matching 7 bases. The CDR3 totals 13 residues. The trim removed 6 bases at V and 5 bases at J, leaving 4 bases unmatched. Germline values: CDR1 SNHLY, CDR2 FYNNEI. CDR3 region: CASRDDRENIQYF. Written as DNA, the CDR3 is TGTGCCAGCAGGGATGACAGGGAAAACATTCAGTACTTC.

The chain carries TRBV10-2 and TRBJ1-2, with D maybe TRBD1 (5 bases). The CDR3 totals 13 residues. The germline V and J ends were trimmed by 2 bases and 6 bases, with 10 bases remaining between them. Germline values: CDR1 WSHSY, CDR2 SAAADI. The CDR3: CASSENRINGYTF. For the CDR3, the DNA is TGCGCCAGCAGTGAGAACAGGATCAATGGCTACACCTTC.

The chain is built from TRBV6-6 and TRBJ2-7; a possible D gene is TRBD1 (5 bases). Looked up from germline, CDR1 is MNHNY and CDR2 is SVGAGI (reference sequence). This CDR3 is 15 amino acids long. V shed 4 bases and J shed 4 bases, with 17 bases lying between them. The CDR3 nucleotides read TGTGCCAGCAGTTTCTACCGGACACGATTTTACGAGCAGTACTTC. It yields the protein CASSFYRTRFYEQYF.

The chain is built from TRBV6-1 and TRBJ2-7; tentatively, D is TRBD1 (7 bases). V was trimmed by 3 bases and J by 3 bases, leaving 15 bases between them. The CDR3 contains 15 residues. Germline CDR1 MNHNS, CDR2 SASEGT. Here the CDR3 reads CASSDGDSGHYEQYF. The CDR3 region has the DNA TGTGCCAGCAGTGATGGGGACAGCGGGCACTACGAGCAGTACTTC.

Only one count was recorded for this clone. V and J are TRBV27 and TRBJ2-7; D remains unclear. The CDR3 is 15 residues long. The germline CDR1 and CDR2 sequences are MNHEY and SMNVEV (reference sequence). Trimming cost V 3 bases and J 1 base, with 13 bases left between them. The CDR3 spells CASSFSPRSSYEQYF. The CDR3 DNA follows: TGTGCCAGCAGTTTTTCGCCCAGGTCATCCTACGAGCAGTACTTC.

V usage is TRBV6-1 and J usage is TRBJ1-2, with TRBD1 as a possible D gene (5 bases). CDR1 MNHNS and CDR2 SASEGT come from the germline V gene. This CDR3 is 13 amino acids long. V dropped 4 bases and J dropped 4 bases, with 10 bases sitting between them. The CDR3 DNA sequence: TGTGCCAGCAGTGTGCGGGGCTCCTATGGCTACACCTTC. The encoded protein is CASSVRGSYGYTF.

V gene TRBV7-2 combines with J gene TRBJ2-5; D remains ambiguous. V shed 4 bases and J shed 2 bases, with 8 bases lying between them. The germline V gene encodes CDR1 SGHTA and CDR2 FQGNSA. This CDR3 has 13 amino acids. CDR3 in DNA: TGTGCCAGCAGCTGGGCACGGCAAGAGACCCAGTACTTC. It is translated as CASSWARQETQYF.

In this sample, this clone turned up once. The chain employs TRBV5-1 and TRBJ2-3; 8 bases match TRBD1. The CDR3 length is 16 residues. V dropped 4 bases and J dropped 7; count of bases not matched to a gene: 14. Germline V gives CDR1 SGHRS, CDR2 YFSETQ. CDR3 amino acids: CASSLLGQGGGYTQYF. In nucleotides, the CDR3 is TGCGCCAGCAGCCTCCTCGGACAGGGTGGGGGTTATACGCAGTATTTT. Full variable domain (missing parts from reference TRBV5-1 and TRBJ2-3): KAGVTQTPRYLIKTRGQQVTLSCSPISGHRSVSWYQQTPGQGLQFLFEYFSETQRNKGNFPGRFSGRQFSNSRSEMNVSTLELGDSALYLCASSLLGQGGGYTQYFGPGTRLTVL.